These T cell receptor beta chains were read from a single sample in a study of cytomegalovirus exposure and HLA in healthy donors. Repertoires were generated with immunoSEQ multiplex PCR, while TCRdb's copy carries only in-frame clones and drops some. The sample yields some 130,000 clones, roughly 85% seen once. Input material: PBMCs. The receptors shown here come from a boy under 18 in good health and CMV-seronegative. The CDR3 runs from the conserved cysteine through the conserved F or W. Fields, in order: V gene, J gene, CDR3 protein.

v_call: TRBV5-4; j_call: TRBJ2-7; cdr3_aa: CASRTTGGSSYEQYF
v_call: TRBV5-4; j_call: TRBJ2-5; cdr3_aa: CASSQQTGIRETQYF
v_call: TRBV6-6; j_call: TRBJ2-5; cdr3_aa: CASKSRDRGGETQYF
v_call: TRBV5-4; j_call: TRBJ1-2; cdr3_aa: CASTGRGQNYGYTF
v_call: TRBV4-1; j_call: TRBJ2-1; cdr3_aa: CASSQVAGEQFF
v_call: TRBV9; j_call: TRBJ1-1; cdr3_aa: CASSVGGGGTEAFF
v_call: TRBV19; j_call: TRBJ1-5; cdr3_aa: CASTPTGDVNQPQHF
v_call: TRBV2; j_call: TRBJ2-4; cdr3_aa: CASSETSGRAKNIQYF
v_call: TRBV4-3; j_call: TRBJ2-1; cdr3_aa: CASSRRLAGGGNEQFF
v_call: TRBV5-1; j_call: TRBJ2-1; cdr3_aa: CASSDPVNYNEQFF
v_call: TRBV9; j_call: TRBJ2-3; cdr3_aa: CASSTSASLDTQYF
v_call: TRBV30; j_call: TRBJ2-1; cdr3_aa: CAWGQSLNEQFF
v_call: TRBV5-1; j_call: TRBJ2-3; cdr3_aa: CASSFGLAGGTDTQYF
v_call: TRBV4-1; j_call: TRBJ1-5; cdr3_aa: CASSQGGGDQPQHF
v_call: TRBV11-1; j_call: TRBJ2-3; cdr3_aa: CASSADRARLSDTQYF
v_call: TRBV18; j_call: TRBJ2-6; cdr3_aa: CASSRSSGANVLTF
v_call: TRBV30; j_call: TRBJ2-2; cdr3_aa: CAWSTANTGELFF
v_call: TRBV30; j_call: TRBJ1-1; cdr3_aa: CAYKGRSNTEAFF
v_call: TRBV30; j_call: NA; cdr3_aa: CAWSLNSYEQYF
v_call: TRBV7-2; j_call: TRBJ1-2; cdr3_aa: CASSWPDRGRGGYTF
v_call: TRBV5-1; j_call: TRBJ2-3; cdr3_aa: CASSLGSGDTQYF
v_call: TRBV2; j_call: TRBJ2-7; cdr3_aa: CASTSRDTPYEQYF
v_call: TRBV11-3; j_call: TRBJ2-2; cdr3_aa: CASSHRGWNTGELFF
v_call: TRBV2; j_call: TRBJ1-3; cdr3_aa: CASKDRGQGNTIYF
v_call: TRBV15; j_call: TRBJ1-1; cdr3_aa: CATSRSGTGNTEAFF
v_call: TRBV5-4; j_call: TRBJ1-1; cdr3_aa: CASSLQGYRNTEAFF
v_call: TRBV29-1; j_call: TRBJ2-1; cdr3_aa: CTVTSGGYKDEQFF
v_call: TRBV5-1; j_call: TRBJ1-2; cdr3_aa: CASSLDRGYGYTF
v_call: TRBV30; j_call: TRBJ2-7; cdr3_aa: CASDNYYEQYF
v_call: TRBV7-8; j_call: TRBJ2-7; cdr3_aa: CASSLGSVYEQYF
v_call: TRBV21-1; j_call: TRBJ2-1; cdr3_aa: CASSKGLAGGPDYNEQFF
v_call: TRBV7-9; j_call: TRBJ2-5; cdr3_aa: CASSSMRTGEETQYF
v_call: TRBV4-2; j_call: TRBJ2-2; cdr3_aa: CASSQGTSASTGELFF
v_call: TRBV4-1; j_call: TRBJ1-6; cdr3_aa: CASSQVSNSPLHF
v_call: TRBV27; j_call: TRBJ1-1; cdr3_aa: CASSETRTGSTEAFF
v_call: TRBV30; j_call: TRBJ2-7; cdr3_aa: CAWRHGRSLDEQYF